One and the same sample provided the 7 T cell receptor beta chains below, sequenced in a study of T cells in Graves' hyperthyroidism and ophthalmopathy (dated by TCRdb to about 2019). Libraries were constructed by multiplex PCR. TCRdb names Illumina HiSeq 2000 as the instrument used. The TCR beta CDR3 regions were amplified from RNA transcripts. For the first round of RT-PCR on the TCR CDR3, the HTBI primer set was used together with the Qiagen OneStep RT-PCR kit. TCRdb applied fastp at Q25 and MiXCR to the public reads, then kept only in-frame beta chains. For every CDR3 protein sequence, its rows merge into one entry that carries the most common genes and DNA. The sample includes hundreds of thousands of distinct CDR3 sequences, with 13% to 15% observed a single time. The ten largest clones represent 10% to 13% of the sample. Sequencing used blood. The receptors were gathered from a woman younger than 30 with Graves' hyperthyroidism.

The rearrangement links TRBV29-1 to TRBJ2-3; 8 positions agree with TRBD2. Losses at the gene ends were 5 bases for V and 4 bases for J; bases not matched to a gene: 5. The CDR3 consists of 13 residues. The V gene's germline CDR1 is SQVTM and CDR2 ANQGSEA. The DNA of the CDR3 is TGCAGCGTTCCCGGGACTAGATCAGATACGCAGTATTTT. Translated, it gives CSVPGTRSDTQYF.

This clonotype was observed many times. V and J are TRBV28 and TRBJ1-1, with unresolved D. CDR3 size: 10 residues. Germline V lookup: CDR1 MDHEN, CDR2 SYDVKM. V gave up 6 bases and J gave up 5 bases, with 4 bases separating them. DNA for the CDR3: TGTGCCAGCAGAAGAACTGAAGCTTTCTTT. The encoded protein is CASRRTEAFF.

The chain links TRBV19 to TRBJ2-1; TRBD2 matches at 8 bases. Germline trimming cut 6 bases from V and 10 bases from J; bases unmatched to any gene: 11. This CDR3 has 14 amino acids. Germline values: CDR1 LNHDA, CDR2 SQIVND (reference sequence). The CDR3 sequence is CASRERGRLDEQFF. The CDR3 nucleotides read TGTGCCAGTAGGGAGCGGGGGAGGCTCGACGAGCAGTTCTTC.

This clonotype was seen repeatedly, ten times or more. The CDR3 coding sequence is TGCAGTGCTACGCCCTCTGGGCTGAACACTGAAGCTTTCTTT. Its protein product is CSATPSGLNTEAFF. This chain connects TRBV20-1 to TRBJ1-1; D gene ambiguous. Trimming removed 4 bases from V and 0 bases from J, with 12 bases in between. Germline CDR1 reads DFQATT; CDR2 reads SNEGSKA (reference sequence). The CDR3 sequence is 14 residues long.

The rearrangement joins TRBV28 to TRBJ2-3; the match to TRBD2 covers 8 bases. The ends lost 5 bases at V and 4 bases at J; junction bases unmatched: 11. The CDR3 has 16 amino acids. CDR1 MDHEN and CDR2 SYDVKM come from the germline V gene. CDR3 DNA: TGTGCCAGCAGTCCGGCCTCTGCGGGGGGACCAGATACGCAGTATTTT. Its protein is CASSPASAGGPDTQYF.

This clonotype was observed many times. The genes are TRBV2 and TRBJ1-1, with D possibly matching TRBD1 (6 bases). Germline CDR1 reads SNHLY; CDR2 reads FYNNEI. V was cut by 3 bases and J by 5 bases, with 13 bases left in between. There are 14 residues in the CDR3. CDR3 residues: CASSDRTAVTEAFF. In DNA, the CDR3 is TGTGCCAGCAGTGATAGGACAGCCGTTACTGAAGCTTTCTTT. Full variable domain (remainder filled in from reference TRBV2 and TRBJ1-1): EPEVTQTPSHQVTQMGQEVILRCVPISNHLYFYWYRQILGQKVEFLVSFYNNEISEKSEIFDDQFSVERPDGSNFTLKIRSTKLEDSAMYFCASSDRTAVTEAFFGQGTRLTVV.

This clonotype was observed a handful of times. The genes are TRBV29-1 and TRBJ1-2, with a tentative D call TRBD1 (5 bases). The CDR3 contains 13 residues. V lost 7 bases, J lost 8 bases, and 20 bases lay in between. Germline V gene lookup returns CDR1 SQVTM and CDR2 ANQGSEA. CDR3 nucleotide sequence: TGCAGCGCGGCTAGGGGCCTCTCAGGGGGCTACACCTTC. Protein: CSAARGLSGGYTF.